These 18 T cell receptor beta chains came from one sample sequenced in a study of blood T cell repertoires in COVID-19. Only in-frame clones appear in the TCRdb table, and some are missing; sequencing was by immunoSEQ multiplex PCR. The repertoire holds 130,000 to 150,000 clones, with under 90% as singletons. Sequenced input: peripheral blood. The source of these receptors is an older man who had recovered from COVID-19.

The chain carries TRBV10-3 and TRBJ2-2; 7 bases line up with TRBD2. Germline V lookup: CDR1 ENHRY, CDR2 SYGVKD. The CDR3 extends over 13 amino acids. V trimming: 4 bases; J trimming: 6 bases; junction bases outside the gene matches: 2. CDR3 bases: TGTGCCATCAGTGGACTAGCTGCCGGGGAGCTGTTTTTT. Its protein product is CAISGLAAGELFF.

This clone occurred many times. The V call is TRBV10-2, the J call TRBJ1-1; a weak D match, TRBD1 (6 bases). From germline, CDR1 is WSHSY and CDR2 SAAADI. This CDR3 comprises 15 residues. V gave up 2 bases and J gave up 5 bases, with 15 bases separating them. CDR3 nucleotide sequence: TGCGCCAGCAGTGAGAATTCCGCAGGGGTGACTGAAGCTTTCTTT. It translates to CASSENSAGVTEAFF.

Written as DNA, the CDR3 is TGTGCCAGCAGTTTGCGGTCCACATACGAGCAGTACTTC. Encoded protein: CASSLRSTYEQYF. The rearrangement uses TRBV27 and TRBJ2-7, with D unclear. CDR1 is MNHEY, CDR2 SMNVEV, per germline (reference sequence). V lost 3 bases, J lost 4 bases, and 10 bases lay in between. The CDR3 has 13 amino acids.

This rearrangement joins TRBV7-9 to TRBJ2-3; TRBD2 matches at 13 bases. CDR1 and CDR2 from the germline V gene are SEHNR and FQNEAQ (reference sequence). V shed 4 bases and J 0 bases; nucleotides not matched to a gene: 4. CDR3 size: 17 residues. The CDR3 sequence: CASSSGLAGTSTDTQYF. CDR3 DNA sequence: TGTGCCAGCAGCTCGGGACTAGCGGGGACTAGCACAGATACGCAGTATTTT.

The J gene is TRBJ1-5, the V gene TRBV19, with 7 bases aligning to TRBD1. The germline V gene encodes CDR1 LNHDA and CDR2 SQIVND (reference sequence). V gave up 5 bases and J gave up 4 bases; unmatched junction bases: 2. CDR3 length equals 13 residues. The CDR3 is CASSSQGNQPQHF. The CDR3 DNA reads as TGTGCCAGTAGTTCACAGGGGAATCAGCCCCAGCATTTT. The whole variable domain, filled in from reference TRBV19 and TRBJ1-5, reads DGGITQSPKYLFRKEGQNVTLSCEQNLNHDAMYWYRQDPGQGLRLIYYSQIVNDFQKGDIAEGYSVSREKKESFPLTVTSAQKNPTAFYLCASSSQGNQPQHFGDGTRLSIL.

The chain has TRBV4-1 and TRBJ2-5, with TRBD1 matching over 8 bases. This CDR3 spans 16 amino acids. CDR1 and CDR2 (germline): MGHRA, YSYEKL. V was clipped by 2 bases and J by 3 bases; unmatched bases: 8. The CDR3 DNA is TGCGCCAGCAGCCAAACGCCCCAACAGGGGGAAGAGACCCAGTACTTC. Translation: CASSQTPQQGEETQYF.

This sequence joins TRBV18 and TRBJ1-1; D unresolved. CDR3 size: 13 residues. The germline gives CDR1 KGHSH, CDR2 LQKENI. The V and J ends lost 2 bases and 0 bases respectively, with 4 bases between them. The CDR3 is CASSPVVNTEAFF. In nucleotides, the CDR3 is TGTGCCAGCTCACCAGTAGTGAACACTGAAGCTTTCTTT.

This clone was seen a single time. The V and J genes are TRBV28 and TRBJ2-2; TRBD2 might be the D (6 bases). Trimming removed 6 bases from V and 3 bases from J, with 14 bases in between. Germline V gives CDR1 MDHEN, CDR2 SYDVKM. This CDR3 has 15 residues. The CDR3 region has the DNA TGTGCCAGCAGCCCCGGGACTCACTACACCGGGGAGCTGTTTTTT. It yields the protein CASSPGTHYTGELFF.

V usage is TRBV11-2 and J usage is TRBJ1-2; 7 bases fit TRBD1. The CDR3 has 16 amino acids. Per germline, CDR1 SGHAT and CDR2 FQNNGV. J lost 6 bases, V lost 1 base, and 11 bases had no gene match. CDR3 region: CASSLGVKDRLDGYTF. CDR3 bases: TGTGCCAGCAGCTTAGGAGTTAAGGACAGGCTCGATGGCTACACCTTC.

The table lists this clone with a few counts. The genes are TRBV11-2 and TRBJ2-5, with D perhaps TRBD1 (6 bases). The V end was cut by 5 bases, the J end by 9 bases, with 25 bases between. Germline assignment: CDR1 SGHAT and CDR2 FQNNGV. The CDR3 is 16 amino acids. The DNA of the CDR3 is TGTGCCAGCAGCCCTCGACAGGACGGCCTGGGTTGGGCCCAGTACTTC. Translation gives CASSPRQDGLGWAQYF.

This clone was seen a handful of times. The chain carries TRBV5-8 and TRBJ1-5; 8 nucleotides agree with TRBD1. There are 14 residues in the CDR3. Germline V gene lookup returns CDR1 SGHTS and CDR2 YDEGEE. V shed 3 bases and J 9 bases; nucleotides not matched to a gene: 8. The CDR3 DNA is TGTGCCAGCAGCTACCGGACAGGGCAAGCGCCCCAGCATTTT. As protein: CASSYRTGQAPQHF. The variable domain in full, with the rest retrieved from reference TRBV5-8 and TRBJ1-5, is EAGVTQSPTHLIKTRGQQATLRCSPISGHTSVYWYQQALGLGLQFLLWYDEGEERNRGNFPPRFSGRQFPNYSSELNVNALELEDSALYLCASSYRTGQAPQHFGDGTRLSIL.

CDR3 in amino acids: CASSLGWTSGEPYEQYF. The DNA of the CDR3 is TGTGCCAGCAGCTTAGGATGGACTAGCGGGGAACCCTACGAGCAGTACTTC. The genes are TRBV7-8 and TRBJ2-7; TRBD2 matches at 12 bases. The CDR3 has 17 residues. J gave up 2 bases and V 1 base, and 6 bases lay outside the gene matches. Germline CDR1 reads SGHVS; CDR2 reads FQNEAQ.

The rearrangement joins TRBV30 to TRBJ1-3; TRBD1 might be the D (6 bases). V was shortened by 6 bases and J by 1 base, with 7 bases between the two germline ends. CDR1 is GTSNPN and CDR2 is SVGIG in the germline V gene (reference sequence). This CDR3 has 12 amino acids. The CDR3 protein is CACRGSGNTIYF. DNA for the CDR3: TGTGCCTGCAGGGGATCTGGAAACACCATATATTTT.

The CDR3 DNA sequence: TGTGCCAGCAGCGTAGCGGACTTAAGATTCACAGATACGCAGTATTTT. It is translated as CASSVADLRFTDTQYF. J is TRBJ2-3 and V is TRBV9, with a weak D call TRBD2 (5 bases). The CDR3 length is 16 residues. Germline V gene lookup returns CDR1 SGDLS and CDR2 YYNGEE. Trimming shortened V by 0 bases and J by 2 bases, and 13 bases separated the two germline ends.

This chain links TRBV2 with TRBJ1-6, with D hard to call. This CDR3 is built from 15 residues. V was cut by 7 bases and J by 4 bases, with 14 bases left in between. Germline-derived CDR1 and CDR2 are SNHLY and FYNNEI. For the CDR3, the DNA is TGTGCCAGCACATTTCGAGGAGAGTATAATTCACCCCTCCACTTT. This gives the protein CASTFRGEYNSPLHF.

This clone was seen a few times. The V gene is TRBV27, the J gene TRBJ1-2, with 8 bases that match TRBD1. From germline, CDR1 is MNHEY and CDR2 SMNVEV (reference sequence). The CDR3 is 13 amino acids. Trimming cost V 4 bases and J 6 bases; bases outside gene matches: 4. The CDR3 bases are TGTGCCAGCAGTTGGCAGGGGGCGAATGGCTACACCTTC. Its protein product is CASSWQGANGYTF.

The chain has TRBV4-2 and TRBJ2-7; 7 bases are shared with TRBD1. CDR1 is LGHNA and CDR2 is YNFKEQ in the germline V gene. After removal of 4 bases from V and 0 bases from J, the junction contained 9 bases not matched to a gene. The CDR3 is 16 residues long. The CDR3 sequence is CASSLPGTEISYEQYF. The CDR3 DNA is TGTGCCAGCAGCCTTCCCGGGACAGAAATCTCCTACGAGCAGTACTTC.

The chain joins TRBV15 to TRBJ2-1, with D tentatively TRBD2 (6 bases). V lost 0 bases to trimming and J lost 3 bases, with 15 bases between them. The germline gives CDR1 LNHNV, CDR2 YYDKDF (reference sequence). This CDR3 is built from 17 residues. DNA of the CDR3: TGTGCCACCAGCAGAGATTGGGGCGGGACCTACTACAATGAGCAGTTCTTC. This encodes CATSRDWGGTYYNEQFF.